This passage covers 32 T cell receptor beta chains from one sample sequenced in a study of blood T cell repertoires in COVID-19 (dated by TCRdb to about 2020). Libraries were constructed by the immunoSEQ multiplex PCR assay. TCRdb stores this immuneACCESS table with in-frame sequences only. Part of the clones is absent; in the studies checked, under half of the shortfall reflects unresolved V genes, and no reason is known for the rest. The sample table holds about 100,000 clones, of which roughly 90% were seen once. Approximately 2% of the sample rests with the top ten. The sample comprised peripheral blood. The receptors stem from a man in his fifties or sixties with active COVID-19.

This clone showed up just once. The gene calls are TRBV7-2 and TRBJ2-7; D might be TRBD1 (6 bases). V was pared by 5 bases and J by 6 bases, with 17 bases between. Per the germline V gene, CDR1 is SGHTA and CDR2 is FQGNSA. The CDR3 is 14 amino acids. The DNA for the CDR3 is TGTGCCAGCAGCCCCAGGGGAGACCGGGGCGAGCAGTACGTC. It is translated as CASSPRGDRGEQYV.

The genes are TRBV12-5 and TRBJ1-5, with D perhaps TRBD1 (6 bases). The CDR3 totals 13 residues. Trimming shortened V by 4 bases and J by 6 bases, and 10 bases separated the two germline ends. Looked up from germline, CDR1 is LGHNT and CDR2 is FRNRAP. CDR3: CASGSRGLQPQHF. CDR3 DNA sequence: TGTGCTAGTGGTTCCAGGGGTCTTCAGCCCCAGCATTTT.

The gene calls are TRBV6-1 and TRBJ2-6; possibly TRBD1 for D (6 bases). This CDR3 spans 18 amino acids. V lost 4 bases to trimming and J lost 0 bases, with 16 bases between them. Germline-derived CDR1 and CDR2 are MNHNS and SASEGT. As DNA, the CDR3 is TGTGCCAGCAGTGGGGGGCCAGGGAATCCCTCTGGGGCCAACGTCCTGACTTTC. It translates to CASSGGPGNPSGANVLTF.

The chain recombines TRBV9 with TRBJ2-1, with 8 bases that match TRBD2. The CDR3 has 16 amino acids. Germline V lookup: CDR1 SGDLS, CDR2 YYNGEE. Trimming at V came to 4 bases and at J to 9 bases, leaving 15 bases not matched to a gene. The CDR3 loop is CASSPGRRGLVSEQFF. In nucleotides, the CDR3 is TGTGCCAGCAGCCCCGGCAGGAGGGGACTAGTTTCTGAGCAGTTCTTC.

The rearrangement joins TRBV5-4 to TRBJ2-3; no firm D call. CDR3 length equals 12 residues. CDR1 is SGHNT and CDR2 is YYREEE in the germline V gene (reference sequence). The ends were cut back, 0 bases at V and 7 bases at J, with 6 bases in the middle. The CDR3 sequence: CASSLAENTQYF. In DNA, the CDR3 is TGTGCCAGCAGCTTGGCCGAGAATACGCAGTATTTT.

The chain employs TRBV24-1 and TRBJ2-5; D perhaps matches TRBD2 (5 bases). Germline V lookup: CDR1 KGHDR, CDR2 SFDVKD. This CDR3 is built from 17 residues. V lost 4 bases and J 5 bases, leaving 22 bases between the germline ends. Here the CDR3 reads CATSDPLRAANGETQYF. CDR3 in DNA: TGTGCCACCAGTGACCCCCTGAGGGCAGCTAATGGGGAGACCCAGTACTTC.

V and J are TRBV4-1 and TRBJ2-2; D perhaps matches TRBD2 (6 bases). V was shortened by 4 bases and J by 4 bases, with 10 bases between the two germline ends. The V gene's germline CDR1 is MGHRA and CDR2 YSYEKL. This CDR3 has 14 residues. The CDR3 is CASSRPGGTGELFF. CDR3 bases: TGCGCCAGCAGCCGCCCCGGGGGCACCGGGGAGCTGTTTTTT.

V usage is TRBV6-5 and J usage is TRBJ1-5; the D gene is possibly TRBD1 (5 bases). Trimming removed 10 bases from V and 6 bases from J, with 13 bases in between. Germline loops: CDR1 MNHEY, CDR2 SVGAGI. The CDR3 extends over 12 amino acids. This CDR3 reads CATSGWGQPQHF. CDR3 bases: TGTGCCACCTCAGGGTGGGGTCAGCCCCAGCATTTT.

V and J are TRBV3-1 (or the pseudogene TRBV3-2) and TRBJ2-7; 9 nucleotides align to TRBD2. The ends lost 3 bases at V and 5 bases at J; junction bases unmatched: 8. The CDR3 is 15 amino acids. Germline values: CDR1 LGHDT, CDR2 YNNKEL (reference sequence). CDR3 nucleotide sequence: TGTGCCAGCAGCCATGAGCTAGCGGGAACAAACGAGCAGTACTTC. Translation: CASSHELAGTNEQYF.

This sequence joins TRBV29-1 and TRBJ2-5; D might be TRBD2 (6 bases). Germline V lookup: CDR1 SQVTM, CDR2 ANQGSEA. Trimming cost V 3 bases and J 2 bases, with 13 bases left between them. The length of the CDR3 is 14 residues. The CDR3, as DNA: TGCAGCGTTGACCCCGGGCGGGGACAAGAGACCCAGTACTTC. This encodes CSVDPGRGQETQYF.

The chain links TRBV10-1 to TRBJ1-1; no reliable D call. This CDR3 has 13 residues. Germline V gene data show CDR1 as WNHNN and CDR2 as SYGVQD (reference sequence). V was pared by 4 bases and J by 5 bases, with 11 bases between. CDR3: CASSAGRRTEAFF. In DNA, the CDR3 is TGCGCCAGCAGTGCCGGGAGGAGGACTGAAGCTTTCTTT.

The chain carries TRBV5-1 and TRBJ2-2, with 7 bases lining up with TRBD1. This CDR3 region has 15 residues. Germline V lookup: CDR1 SGHRS, CDR2 YFSETQ. The V gene end was trimmed by 5 bases and the J gene end by 0 bases; junction bases not matched to a gene: 4. The CDR3 loop is CASSYGTANTGELFF. The DNA for the CDR3 is TGCGCCAGCAGTTATGGGACAGCGAACACCGGGGAGCTGTTTTTT.

The rearrangement links TRBV5-1 to TRBJ2-3; 14 nucleotides line up with TRBD2. Germline loops: CDR1 SGHRS, CDR2 YFSETQ. This CDR3 has 17 amino acids. Trimming removed 4 bases from V and 1 base from J; junction bases left unmatched: 5. DNA for the CDR3: TGCGCCAGCAGCAGGGGACTAGCGGGAGCTGGCACAGATACGCAGTATTTT. This gives the protein CASSRGLAGAGTDTQYF.

The V gene is TRBV18, the J gene TRBJ2-1; possibly TRBD2 for D (6 bases). Trimming took off 3 bases at V and 7 bases at J, with 19 bases between the two ends. Germline V CDR1 and CDR2: KGHSH, LQKENI. CDR3 length: 16 amino acids. This chain's CDR3 is CASSPRTTSVGNEQFF. The CDR3, as DNA: TGTGCCAGCTCACCTAGGACTACCTCGGTGGGAAATGAGCAGTTCTTC.

The genes are TRBV5-1 and TRBJ2-3; 8 positions match TRBD2. The V gene's germline CDR1 is SGHRS and CDR2 YFSETQ. CDR3 size: 15 residues. V shed 1 base, J shed 5 bases, and the junction held 6 bases outside the gene matches. DNA of the CDR3: TGCGCCAGCAGCTTGAGGCGGGGGGATGGAGATACGCAGTATTTT. This sequence encodes CASSLRRGDGDTQYF. Full variable domain (missing parts from reference TRBV5-1 and TRBJ2-3): KAGVTQTPRYLIKTRGQQVTLSCSPISGHRSVSWYQQTPGQGLQFLFEYFSETQRNKGNFPGRFSGRQFSNSRSEMNVSTLELGDSALYLCASSLRRGDGDTQYFGPGTRLTVL.

The chain carries TRBV6-5 and TRBJ2-1, with 9 bases matching TRBD2. The germline V gene has CDR1 MNHEY and CDR2 SVGAGI. V lost 6 bases, J lost 12 bases, and 3 bases stayed unmatched. This CDR3 has 11 amino acids. The DNA for the CDR3 is TGTGCCAGCAGATCTAGCGGGGCGCAGTTCTTC. It is translated as CASRSSGAQFF.

The J gene is TRBJ2-7, the V gene TRBV9; D possibly corresponds to TRBD2 (5 bases). The ends were cut back, 3 bases at V and 2 bases at J, with 15 bases in the middle. This CDR3 has 15 amino acids. In germline, CDR1 is SGDLS, CDR2 YYNGEE. The CDR3, as DNA: TGTGCCAGCAGCGCCCGGGGTGGGTGGGCCTACGAGCAGTACTTC. Translation gives CASSARGGWAYEQYF.

V and J are TRBV7-2 and TRBJ1-2; D gene ambiguous. V was trimmed by 5 bases and J by 5 bases, leaving 6 bases between them. The V gene's germline CDR1 is SGHTA and CDR2 FQGNSA. This CDR3 has 11 amino acids. The chain's CDR3 is CASSLLYGYTF. CDR3 nucleotides: TGTGCCAGCAGCCTCCTATATGGCTACACCTTC.

The chain couples TRBV28 to TRBJ1-6, with 9 bases fitting TRBD1. Germline assignment: CDR1 MDHEN and CDR2 SYDVKM. The CDR3 is made up of 13 amino acids. V shed 8 bases and J 10 bases; nucleotides not matched to a gene: 6. The CDR3 DNA follows: TGTGCCAGCCGGACAGGGGTGGGGTCACCCCTCCACTTT. Translation gives CASRTGVGSPLHF. The full variable domain, its missing parts supplied by reference TRBV28 and TRBJ1-6, is DVKVTQSSRYLVKRTGEKVFLECVQDMDHENMFWYRQDPGLGLRLIYFSYDVKMKEKGDIPEGYSVSREKKERFSLILESASTNQTSMYLCASRTGVGSPLHFGNGTRLTVT.

This chain links TRBV19 with TRBJ2-7; 7 nucleotides line up with TRBD1. The junction had 6 bases not matched to a gene; V was cut back by 1 base and J by 3 bases. Per germline, CDR1 LNHDA and CDR2 SQIVND (reference sequence). The CDR3 is 15 residues long. The CDR3 DNA reads as TGTGCCAGTAGTATAGCCTCCGGGACAGTCTACGAGCAGTACTTC. It specifies CASSIASGTVYEQYF. The entire variable domain, with the rest obtained from reference TRBV19 and TRBJ2-7, is as follows: DGGITQSPKYLFRKEGQNVTLSCEQNLNHDAMYWYRQDPGQGLRLIYYSQIVNDFQKGDIAEGYSVSREKKESFPLTVTSAQKNPTAFYLCASSIASGTVYEQYFGPGTRLTVT.

This chain uses TRBV19 with TRBJ2-2; possible D gene TRBD1, 5 bases. Trimming took 7 bases from V and 5 from J, leaving 17 bases between them. The CDR3 length is 15 residues. Germline CDR1 reads LNHDA; CDR2 reads SQIVND (reference sequence). In nucleotides, the CDR3 is TGTGCCAGTACCAATACACTGACAGTGACCGGGGAGCTGTTTTTT. Amino acids: CASTNTLTVTGELFF.

V and J are TRBV6-5 and TRBJ1-3; the D gene is possibly TRBD1 (5 bases). V lost 5 bases to trimming and J lost 4 bases, with 12 bases between them. The CDR3 loop spans 14 amino acids. Germline V CDR1 and CDR2: MNHEY, SVGAGI. The CDR3 DNA reads TGTGCCAGCAGTAGAGGGGAGGGAGGAAACACCATATATTTT. Its protein product is CASSRGEGGNTIYF.

V gene TRBV25-1 combines with J gene TRBJ2-7; 9 nucleotides match TRBD1. CDR1 and CDR2 from the germline V gene are MGHDK and SYGVNS. This CDR3 is built from 16 residues. V shed 5 bases, J shed 3 bases, and the junction held 11 bases outside the gene matches. The CDR3, as DNA: TGTGCCAGCAGTCCCGCGCCGGGACAGGGAGACTACGAGCAGTACTTC. This codes for CASSPAPGQGDYEQYF.

V usage is TRBV20-1 and J usage is TRBJ2-5; TRBD2 matches at 7 bases. This CDR3 region has 15 residues. After removal of 3 bases from V and 1 base from J, the junction contained 8 bases not matched to a gene. Germline-derived CDR1 and CDR2 are DFQATT and SNEGSKA (reference sequence). The CDR3 loop reads CSASGGERAQETQYF. The CDR3 DNA follows: TGCAGTGCTAGTGGGGGGGAGAGGGCCCAAGAGACCCAGTACTTC.

This rearrangement joins TRBV21-1 to TRBJ1-2; no DNA check was done on the table's D call, TRBD1. TRBV21-1 is given as a pseudogene. The CDR3 extends over 14 amino acids. DNA of the CDR3: TGTGCCAGCACCAAAGCCCTACAGGTAAGCGGCTACACCTTC. Amino acid sequence: CASTKALQVSGYTF.

V and J are TRBV13 and TRBJ1-1; a weak D match, TRBD1 (5 bases). V was cut by 5 bases and J by 1 base, with 11 bases left in between. Germline V gives CDR1 PRHDT, CDR2 FYEKMQ (reference sequence). The CDR3 is made up of 14 amino acids. The DNA of the CDR3 is TGTGCCAGCAGCGCTAAGACAGAGAACACTGAAGCTTTCTTT. Protein: CASSAKTENTEAFF.

This clone was detected once. The chain couples TRBV19 to TRBJ2-1, with TRBD2 identical over 11 bases. The V gene end was trimmed by 7 bases and the J gene end by 8 bases; junction bases not matched to a gene: 10. The CDR3 covers 15 residues. Germline V gene lookup returns CDR1 LNHDA and CDR2 SQIVND (reference sequence). This CDR3 reads CASTSGSGRAYEQFF. In DNA, the CDR3 is TGTGCCAGTACCTCTGGTAGCGGGAGGGCTTATGAGCAGTTCTTC.

This clone was found once. This chain links TRBV29-1 with TRBJ2-1; 10 bases are shared with TRBD2. The V gene end was trimmed by 4 bases and the J gene end by 0 bases; junction bases not matched to a gene: 9. Germline V gene sequence: CDR1 SQVTM, CDR2 ANQGSEA. There are 17 residues in the CDR3. CDR3 sequence (DNA): TGCAGCGTTGGTGGACTAGCGGAACGAAGCTCCTACAATGAGCAGTTCTTC. Protein sequence: CSVGGLAERSSYNEQFF.

The V call is TRBV11-2, the J call TRBJ2-7; TRBD2 is a possible D gene (5 bases). The germline CDR1 and CDR2 sequences are SGHAT and FQNNGV. This CDR3 region has 14 residues. Trimming took 1 base from V and 6 from J, leaving 13 bases between them. CDR3 DNA: TGTGCCAGCAGCTTAGCGGGGTTCGGTCTCGAGCAGTACTTC. It is translated as CASSLAGFGLEQYF.

V and J are TRBV7-8 and TRBJ2-5; D might be TRBD2 (5 bases). Trimming took 1 base from V and 1 from J, leaving 10 bases between them. Germline CDR1 reads SGHVS; CDR2 reads FQNEAQ. The CDR3 sequence is 15 residues long. The CDR3 reads CASSLVSSFQETQYF. The CDR3 coding sequence is TGTGCCAGCAGCTTAGTTTCTAGCTTCCAAGAGACCCAGTACTTC.

This chain uses TRBV21-1 with TRBJ2-1; the DNA was not compared with TRBD2, the D call given in the table. TRBV21-1 is a pseudogene locus. The CDR3 is 15 amino acids. CDR3 amino acids: CASRQSSGSFNEQFF. The CDR3 region has the DNA TGTGCCAGCAGACAATCTAGCGGGAGTTTCAATGAGCAGTTCTTC.

This clone is a singleton in its sample. The rearrangement uses TRBV6-5 and TRBJ1-1; TRBD1 matches 9 bases. CDR3 length: 16 amino acids. Germline V gene lookup returns CDR1 MNHEY and CDR2 SVGAGI. Germline trimming cut 4 bases from V and 1 base from J; bases unmatched to any gene: 7. The CDR3 nucleotides are TGTGCCAGCAGTTTACGACAGGGGGTTCGGAACACTGAAGCTTTCTTT. Its translation: CASSLRQGVRNTEAFF.